A single sample is the source of the 23 T cell receptor beta chains below, sequenced in a study of blood T cells in healthy people across ages. A sample-barcoded 5' primer and a J-beta primer mix were used in a second PCR of roughly 7 to 12 cycles. TCRdb recomputed calls from the 5' RACE reads with MiXCR, one row per CDR3 protein. The sample consists of roughly 1.9 million distinct CDR3 sequences, roughly 43% of them appearing once. The material sequenced was blood. Receptor source: a human donor in good health.

This sequence joins TRBV6-2 or TRBV6-3 and TRBJ2-3; D remains ambiguous. V was cut by 1 base and J by 1 base, with 12 bases left in between. This CDR3 comprises 16 residues. CDR1 is MNHEY, CDR2 SVGEGT, per germline. CDR3 bases: TGTGCCAGCAGTTACTATCAGGAAGTAGGCACAGATACGCAGTATTTT. This translates into CASSYYQEVGTDTQYF.

Turning to this clonotype: One end of the junction varies from germline; a read error may be responsible. The genes are TRBV9 and TRBJ2-3, with D uncertain. Germline V gene sequence: CDR1 SGDLS, CDR2 YYNGEE. This CDR3 spans 14 amino acids. The CDR3 region has the DNA TGTGCCAGCAGCGTAGCTCTGGGCCCAGACACGCAGTATTTT. Protein: CASSVALGPDTQYF.

This clonotype was observed a few times. The J gene is TRBJ1-2, the V gene TRBV19; D perhaps matches TRBD1 (6 bases). CDR1 LNHDA and CDR2 SQIVND come from the germline V gene (reference sequence). This CDR3 region has 14 residues. V was trimmed by 4 bases and J by 4 bases, leaving 13 bases between them. CDR3 bases: TGTGCCAGTAGTACCAGAGGACAGACCTATGGCTACACCTTC. This translates into CASSTRGQTYGYTF.

In regard to this clonotype: One end of the junction does not line up with germline, which may come from a read error. CDR3 amino acids: CASSLTVGGCTF. The CDR3 DNA reads TGTGCCAGCAGTTTAACCGTCGGTGGCTGCACCTTC. The rearrangement uses TRBV12-3 or TRBV12-4 and TRBJ1-2, with unresolved D. The CDR3 runs to 12 residues.

The V call is TRBV12-3 or TRBV12-4, the J call TRBJ1-1, with D uncertain. The V end lost 0 bases, the J end lost 4 bases, and 15 bases lay between the germline ends. There are 16 residues in the CDR3. CDR3 in amino acids: CASSLAGGVVSTEAFF. The CDR3 DNA reads as TGTGCCAGCAGTTTAGCCGGCGGGGTAGTGAGCACTGAAGCTTTCTTT.

The chain employs TRBV4-3 and TRBJ1-2; D is uncertain. V was cut by 0 bases and J by 5 bases, with 19 bases left in between. The CDR3 contains 17 residues. CDR1 and CDR2 from the germline V gene are LGHNA and YSLEER. The DNA of the CDR3 is TGCGCCAGCAGCCAAGATCTTGGGTCACTGCCGACTTATGGCTACACCTTC. It specifies CASSQDLGSLPTYGYTF.

The chain links TRBV10-3 to TRBJ2-1; no firm D call. The CDR3 is 14 residues long. V was trimmed by 2 bases and J by 6 bases, leaving 11 bases between them. Germline V gene data show CDR1 as ENHRY and CDR2 as SYGVKD. CDR3 nucleotides: TGTGCCATCAGTGAGAGGGAACAGTCCAATGAGCAGTTCTTC. Its translation: CAISEREQSNEQFF.

As regards this clonotype: A read error may account for a junction end that differs from germline. The chain joins TRBV12-3 or TRBV12-4 to TRBJ1-2, with a possible D match to TRBD1 (6 bases). CDR3 length: 15 residues. The CDR3 DNA follows: TGTGCCAGCAGTTCAGCGAGGGGGAATAACTATGGCTGCACCTTC. Protein product: CASSSARGNNYGCTF.

The V gene is TRBV20-1, the J gene TRBJ2-7, with TRBD1 identical over 7 bases. The CDR3 extends over 14 amino acids. Germline CDR1 reads DFQATT; CDR2 reads SNEGSKA (reference sequence). The J segment lost 0 bases and the V segment lost 6 bases, leaving 8 bases of the junction unmatched. The CDR3 nucleotides are TGCAGTGCAGGGGGACAGACGTTCTCCTACGAGCAGTACTTC. Translating gives CSAGGQTFSYEQYF.

This clonotype was seen a handful of times. This chain uses TRBV11-2 with TRBJ2-3, with TRBD1 identical over 10 bases. The CDR3 runs to 17 residues. V was clipped by 0 bases and J by 2 bases; unmatched bases: 5. The germline V gene encodes CDR1 SGHAT and CDR2 FQNNGV. The CDR3 is CASSLEGTGASTDTQYF. DNA for the CDR3: TGTGCCAGCAGCTTAGAAGGGACAGGGGCCTCCACAGATACGCAGTATTTT. Full variable domain (outside the CDR3, taken from reference TRBV11-2 and TRBJ2-3): EAGVAQSPRYKIIEKRQSVAFWCNPISGHATLYWYQQILGQGPKLLIQFQNNGVVDDSQLPKDRFSAERLKGVDSTLKIQPAKLEDSAVYLCASSLEGTGASTDTQYFGPGTRLTVL.

The chain combines TRBV27 with TRBJ1-2; a weak D match, TRBD1 (5 bases). V was clipped by 3 bases and J by 2 bases, with 19 bases between them. This CDR3 spans 17 amino acids. The germline CDR1 and CDR2 sequences are MNHEY and SMNVEV (reference sequence). The CDR3, as DNA: TGTGCCAGCAGTTTCTTGCCGGATCAGGGCATAAACTATGGCTACACCTTC. It specifies CASSFLPDQGINYGYTF.

The rearrangement links TRBV3-1 to TRBJ1-2; D unclear. Germline V CDR1 and CDR2: LGHDT, YNNKEL (reference sequence). CDR3 size: 14 residues. Trimming took off 1 base at V and 4 bases at J, with 10 bases between the two ends. This CDR3 reads CASSQAGWSYGYTF. Written as DNA, the CDR3 is TGTGCCAGCAGCCAAGCTGGGTGGTCCTATGGCTACACCTTC.

The chain joins TRBV20-1 to TRBJ2-3; D might be TRBD1 or TRBD2, each matching 5 bases. Germline values: CDR1 DFQATT, CDR2 SNEGSKA (reference sequence). The CDR3 extends over 13 amino acids. The germline V and J ends were trimmed by 6 bases and 5 bases, with 15 bases remaining between them. CDR3 nucleotides: TGCAGTGCCCAACGGGACGATCGAGATACGCAGTATTTT. Translation gives CSAQRDDRDTQYF.

The chain employs TRBV5-6 and TRBJ2-1; D not resolved. CDR3 length: 15 amino acids. The germline V gene has CDR1 SGHDT and CDR2 YYEEEE. V lost 2 bases and J 5 bases, leaving 14 bases between the germline ends. CDR3 DNA sequence: TGTGCCAGCAGCTTTTTCCTATCCAAGAACAATGAGCAGTTCTTC. Amino acid sequence: CASSFFLSKNNEQFF.

This clonotype was detected many times. The chain is built from TRBV4-1 and TRBJ1-2; D is undetermined. Looked up from germline, CDR1 is MGHRA and CDR2 is YSYEKL. V was trimmed by 2 bases and J by 7 bases, leaving 17 bases between them. The CDR3 covers 15 residues. The CDR3 nucleotides are TGCGCCAGCAGCCAACGACCGATCAACAGAAGTGGCTACACCTTC. Its protein product is CASSQRPINRSGYTF.

This chain connects TRBV12-3 or TRBV12-4 to TRBJ2-7; D gene uncertain. V dropped 6 bases and J dropped 2 bases, with 14 bases sitting between them. The CDR3 totals 14 residues. For the CDR3, the DNA is TGTGCCAGCAGCCGGAGTATGTTAACCTACGAGCAGTACTTC. Its protein is CASSRSMLTYEQYF.

With respect to this clonotype: A read error may be the cause here, since a much bigger clone is one base away. The chain has TRBV7-2 and TRBJ2-7, with TRBD1 as a possible D gene (7 bases). CDR1 SGHTA and CDR2 FQGNSA come from the germline V gene. The CDR3 has 13 residues. Here the CDR3 reads CAGSLRQGGEQYF. CDR3 bases: TGTGCCGGCAGCTTAAGACAGGGAGGCGAGCAGTACTTC.

The chain uses TRBV5-1 and TRBJ1-1; the match to TRBD1 covers 7 bases. In germline, CDR1 is SGHRS, CDR2 YFSETQ. J lost 1 base, V lost 4 bases, and 4 bases had no gene match. The length of the CDR3 is 14 residues. The CDR3 protein is CASSGGQQNTEAFF. Written as DNA, the CDR3 is TGCGCCAGCAGCGGGGGACAGCAGAACACTGAAGCTTTCTTT.

This sequence joins TRBV15 and TRBJ1-2; D not certain. Germline V gene sequence: CDR1 LNHNV, CDR2 YYDKDF (reference sequence). The CDR3 has 15 residues. Trimming pared 0 bases from V and 4 bases from J, leaving 12 bases between. As DNA, the CDR3 is TGTGCCACCAGCAGAGATCTGGGAACGGGCTATGGCTACACCTTC. It translates to CATSRDLGTGYGYTF.

Only a few counts were recorded for this clonotype. CDR3 nucleotide sequence: TGCAGTGCCAACACGAGGATCGTCACGGGGGTCTATAATTCACCCCTCCACTTT. It specifies CSANTRIVTGVYNSPLHF. The chain links TRBV20-1 to TRBJ1-6, with D possibly being TRBD1 (5 bases). The CDR3 is 18 amino acids. Germline lookup yields CDR1 DFQATT and CDR2 SNEGSKA (reference sequence). The ends were cut back, 6 bases at V and 3 bases at J, with 24 bases in the middle.

The gene calls are TRBV4-3 and TRBJ2-5; unclear D gene. The CDR3 covers 14 residues. Trimming took off 0 bases at V and 1 base at J, with 6 bases between the two ends. Germline assignment: CDR1 LGHNA and CDR2 YSLEER. Here the CDR3 DNA reads TGCGCCAGCAGCCAAGACGCCTTCCAAGAGACCCAGTACTTC. Amino acid sequence: CASSQDAFQETQYF.

This clonotype was seen ten or more times. This chain links TRBV7-2 with TRBJ1-3; tentative D call: TRBD1 (5 bases). The CDR3 loop spans 15 amino acids. The germline V and J ends were trimmed by 2 bases and 0 bases, with 8 bases remaining between them. Germline values: CDR1 SGHTA, CDR2 FQGNSA. The CDR3 DNA reads as TGTGCCAGCAGCTTAAACAGGATCTCTGGAAACACCATATATTTT. The encoded protein is CASSLNRISGNTIYF.

This clonotype was recorded a few times. The chain combines TRBV6-1 with TRBJ2-6; TRBD1 agrees at 8 bases. Looked up from germline, CDR1 is MNHNS and CDR2 is SASEGT. Germline trimming cut 8 bases from V and 3 bases from J; bases unmatched to any gene: 12. The CDR3 loop spans 17 amino acids. CDR3 DNA: TGTGCCAGCCAAGCTATGACAGGGGCTAGTGGGGCCAACGTCCTGACTTTC. Amino acids: CASQAMTGASGANVLTF.